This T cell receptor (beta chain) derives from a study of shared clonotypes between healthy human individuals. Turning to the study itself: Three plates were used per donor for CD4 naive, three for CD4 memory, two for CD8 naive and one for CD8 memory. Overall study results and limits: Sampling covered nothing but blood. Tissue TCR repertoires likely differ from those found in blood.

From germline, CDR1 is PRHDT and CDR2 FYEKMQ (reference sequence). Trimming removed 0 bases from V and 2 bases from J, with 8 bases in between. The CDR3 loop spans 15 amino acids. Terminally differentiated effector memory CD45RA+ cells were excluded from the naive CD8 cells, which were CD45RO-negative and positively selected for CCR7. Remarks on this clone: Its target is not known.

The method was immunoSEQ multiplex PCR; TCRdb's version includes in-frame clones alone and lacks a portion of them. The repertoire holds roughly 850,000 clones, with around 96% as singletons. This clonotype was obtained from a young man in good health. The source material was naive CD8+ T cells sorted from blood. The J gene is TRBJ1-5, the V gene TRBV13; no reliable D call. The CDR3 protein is CASSLGGIGNQPQHF. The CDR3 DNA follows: TGTGCCAGCAGCTTAGGCGGTATCGGCAATCAGCCCCAGCATTTT. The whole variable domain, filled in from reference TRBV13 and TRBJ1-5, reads AAGVIQSPRHLIKEKRETATLKCYPIPRHDTVYWYQQGPGQDPQFLISFYEKMQSDKGSIPDRFSAQQFSDYHSELNMSSLELGDSALYFCASSLGGIGNQPQHFGDGTRLSIL.